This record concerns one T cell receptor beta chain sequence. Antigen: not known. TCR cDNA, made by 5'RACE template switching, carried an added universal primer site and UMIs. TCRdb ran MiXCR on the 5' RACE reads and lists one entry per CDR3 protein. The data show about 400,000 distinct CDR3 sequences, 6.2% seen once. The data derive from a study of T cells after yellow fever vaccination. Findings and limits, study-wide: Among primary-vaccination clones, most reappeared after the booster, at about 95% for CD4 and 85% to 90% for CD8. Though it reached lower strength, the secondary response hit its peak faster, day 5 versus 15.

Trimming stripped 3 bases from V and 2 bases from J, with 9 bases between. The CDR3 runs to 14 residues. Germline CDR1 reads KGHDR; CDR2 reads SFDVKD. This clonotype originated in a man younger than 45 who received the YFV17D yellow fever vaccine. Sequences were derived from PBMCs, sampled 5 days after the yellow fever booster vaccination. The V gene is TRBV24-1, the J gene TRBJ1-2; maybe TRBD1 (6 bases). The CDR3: CATSDPQGNYGYTF. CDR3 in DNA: TGTGCCACCAGTGATCCACAGGGCAACTATGGCTACACCTTC.